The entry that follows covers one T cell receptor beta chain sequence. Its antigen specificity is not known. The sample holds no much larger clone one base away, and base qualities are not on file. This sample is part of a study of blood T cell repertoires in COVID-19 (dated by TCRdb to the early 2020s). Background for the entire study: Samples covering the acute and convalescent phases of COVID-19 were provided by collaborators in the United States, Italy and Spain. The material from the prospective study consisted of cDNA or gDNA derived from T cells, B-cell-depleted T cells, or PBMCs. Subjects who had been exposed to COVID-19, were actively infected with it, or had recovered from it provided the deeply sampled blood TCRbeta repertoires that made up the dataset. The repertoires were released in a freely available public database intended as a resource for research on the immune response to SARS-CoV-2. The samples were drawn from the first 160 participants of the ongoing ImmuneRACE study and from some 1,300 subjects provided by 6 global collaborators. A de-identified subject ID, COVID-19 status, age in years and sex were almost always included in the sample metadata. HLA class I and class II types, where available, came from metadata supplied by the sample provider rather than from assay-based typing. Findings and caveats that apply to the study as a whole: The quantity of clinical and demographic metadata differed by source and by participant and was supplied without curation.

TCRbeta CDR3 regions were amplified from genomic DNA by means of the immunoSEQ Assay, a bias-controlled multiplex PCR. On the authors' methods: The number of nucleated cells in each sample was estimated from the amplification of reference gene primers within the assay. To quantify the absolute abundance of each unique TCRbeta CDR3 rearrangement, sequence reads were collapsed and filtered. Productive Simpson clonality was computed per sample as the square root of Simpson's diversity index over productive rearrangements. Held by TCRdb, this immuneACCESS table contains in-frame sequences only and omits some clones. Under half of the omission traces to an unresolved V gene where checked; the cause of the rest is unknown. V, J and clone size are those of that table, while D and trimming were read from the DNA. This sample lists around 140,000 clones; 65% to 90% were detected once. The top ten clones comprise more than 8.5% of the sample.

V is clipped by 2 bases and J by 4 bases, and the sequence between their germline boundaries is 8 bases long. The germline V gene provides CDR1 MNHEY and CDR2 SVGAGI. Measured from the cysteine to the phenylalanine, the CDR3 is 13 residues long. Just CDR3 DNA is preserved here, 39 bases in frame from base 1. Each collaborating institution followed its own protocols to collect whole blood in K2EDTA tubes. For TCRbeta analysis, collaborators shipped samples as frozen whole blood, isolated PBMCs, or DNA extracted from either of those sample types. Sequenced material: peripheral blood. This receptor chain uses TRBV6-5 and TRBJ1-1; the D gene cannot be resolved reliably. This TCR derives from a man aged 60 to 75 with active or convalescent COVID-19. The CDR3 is CASSYTGVTEAFF. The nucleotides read TGTGCCAGCAGTTACACCGGGGTCACTGAAGCTTTCTTT.